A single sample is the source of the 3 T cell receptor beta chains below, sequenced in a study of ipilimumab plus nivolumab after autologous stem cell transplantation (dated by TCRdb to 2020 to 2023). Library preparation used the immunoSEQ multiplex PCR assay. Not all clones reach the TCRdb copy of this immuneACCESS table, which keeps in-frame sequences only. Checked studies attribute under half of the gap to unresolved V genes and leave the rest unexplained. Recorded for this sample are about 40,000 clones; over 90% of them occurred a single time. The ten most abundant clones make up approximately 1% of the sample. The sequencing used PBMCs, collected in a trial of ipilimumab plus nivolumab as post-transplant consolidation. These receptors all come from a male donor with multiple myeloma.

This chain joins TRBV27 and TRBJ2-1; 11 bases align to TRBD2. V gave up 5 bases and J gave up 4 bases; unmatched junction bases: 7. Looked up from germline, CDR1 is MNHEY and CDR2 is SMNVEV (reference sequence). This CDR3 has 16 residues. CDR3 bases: TGTGCCAGCAGTCCTCGGTTAGCGGGAGGGTACAATGAGCAGTTCTTC. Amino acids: CASSPRLAGGYNEQFF.

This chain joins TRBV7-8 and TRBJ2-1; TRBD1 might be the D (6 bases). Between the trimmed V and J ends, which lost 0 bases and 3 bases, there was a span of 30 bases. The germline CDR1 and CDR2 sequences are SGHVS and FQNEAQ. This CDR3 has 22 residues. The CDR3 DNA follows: TGTGCCAGCAGCTTAGCGCAGATTTACAGGGATGAACTAGTGGGGCTCTACAATGAGCAGTTCTTC. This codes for CASSLAQIYRDELVGLYNEQFF.

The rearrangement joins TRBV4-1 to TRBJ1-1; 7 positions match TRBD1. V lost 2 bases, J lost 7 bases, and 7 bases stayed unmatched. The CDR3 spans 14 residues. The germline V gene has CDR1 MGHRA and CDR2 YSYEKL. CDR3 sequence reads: CASSQNRGTSEAFF. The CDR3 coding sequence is TGCGCCAGCAGCCAAAACAGGGGAACAAGTGAAGCTTTCTTT.